This T cell receptor beta chain was captured in a study of cytomegalovirus exposure and HLA in healthy donors. Study-level results: A later analysis linked a missense DCLRE1C variant to TCR beta V- and J-gene trimming.

This clone was counted many times. Its specificity is not known. Amplification used 60 Vbeta primers and 13 Jbeta primers. The table came from immunoSEQ multiplex PCR; TCRdb's copy has only in-frame clones and leaves some out. The data contain more than 90,000 clones, 70% to 80% of them singletons. V was clipped by 4 bases and J by 8 bases; unmatched bases: 8. Germline CDR1 SGHNT, CDR2 YYREEE (reference sequence). The CDR3 is made up of 14 amino acids. The source of this sequence is a man over 45 in good health and CMV-seropositive. The V and J genes are TRBV5-4 and TRBJ1-4; 7 bases agree with TRBD1. Sequences were obtained from PBMCs. For the CDR3, the DNA is TGTGCCAGCAGCCATGACAGGGCTGCCGAAAAACTGTTTTTT. As protein: CASSHDRAAEKLFF.